The clone carrying this TCR beta chain was seen a handful of times. This record belongs to a study of identical twins. TCRdb recomputed calls from the 5' RACE reads with MiXCR, one row per CDR3 protein. The repertoire holds a few hundred thousand distinct CDR3 sequences, 15% to 20% seen once, with 9.5% to 15% in the top ten. Trimming cost V 6 bases and J 2 bases; bases outside gene matches: 4. The CDR3 consists of 15 residues. The sequenced sample consisted of naive T cells sorted from blood. The chain has TRBV12-3 or TRBV12-4 and TRBJ2-3; TRBD2 aligns across 11 bases. This TCR derives from a man aged 50-59 years in good health. The CDR3 bases are TGTGCCAGCAGCCGACTAGCGGGGTACACAGATACGCAGTATTTT. This encodes CASSRLAGYTDTQYF.